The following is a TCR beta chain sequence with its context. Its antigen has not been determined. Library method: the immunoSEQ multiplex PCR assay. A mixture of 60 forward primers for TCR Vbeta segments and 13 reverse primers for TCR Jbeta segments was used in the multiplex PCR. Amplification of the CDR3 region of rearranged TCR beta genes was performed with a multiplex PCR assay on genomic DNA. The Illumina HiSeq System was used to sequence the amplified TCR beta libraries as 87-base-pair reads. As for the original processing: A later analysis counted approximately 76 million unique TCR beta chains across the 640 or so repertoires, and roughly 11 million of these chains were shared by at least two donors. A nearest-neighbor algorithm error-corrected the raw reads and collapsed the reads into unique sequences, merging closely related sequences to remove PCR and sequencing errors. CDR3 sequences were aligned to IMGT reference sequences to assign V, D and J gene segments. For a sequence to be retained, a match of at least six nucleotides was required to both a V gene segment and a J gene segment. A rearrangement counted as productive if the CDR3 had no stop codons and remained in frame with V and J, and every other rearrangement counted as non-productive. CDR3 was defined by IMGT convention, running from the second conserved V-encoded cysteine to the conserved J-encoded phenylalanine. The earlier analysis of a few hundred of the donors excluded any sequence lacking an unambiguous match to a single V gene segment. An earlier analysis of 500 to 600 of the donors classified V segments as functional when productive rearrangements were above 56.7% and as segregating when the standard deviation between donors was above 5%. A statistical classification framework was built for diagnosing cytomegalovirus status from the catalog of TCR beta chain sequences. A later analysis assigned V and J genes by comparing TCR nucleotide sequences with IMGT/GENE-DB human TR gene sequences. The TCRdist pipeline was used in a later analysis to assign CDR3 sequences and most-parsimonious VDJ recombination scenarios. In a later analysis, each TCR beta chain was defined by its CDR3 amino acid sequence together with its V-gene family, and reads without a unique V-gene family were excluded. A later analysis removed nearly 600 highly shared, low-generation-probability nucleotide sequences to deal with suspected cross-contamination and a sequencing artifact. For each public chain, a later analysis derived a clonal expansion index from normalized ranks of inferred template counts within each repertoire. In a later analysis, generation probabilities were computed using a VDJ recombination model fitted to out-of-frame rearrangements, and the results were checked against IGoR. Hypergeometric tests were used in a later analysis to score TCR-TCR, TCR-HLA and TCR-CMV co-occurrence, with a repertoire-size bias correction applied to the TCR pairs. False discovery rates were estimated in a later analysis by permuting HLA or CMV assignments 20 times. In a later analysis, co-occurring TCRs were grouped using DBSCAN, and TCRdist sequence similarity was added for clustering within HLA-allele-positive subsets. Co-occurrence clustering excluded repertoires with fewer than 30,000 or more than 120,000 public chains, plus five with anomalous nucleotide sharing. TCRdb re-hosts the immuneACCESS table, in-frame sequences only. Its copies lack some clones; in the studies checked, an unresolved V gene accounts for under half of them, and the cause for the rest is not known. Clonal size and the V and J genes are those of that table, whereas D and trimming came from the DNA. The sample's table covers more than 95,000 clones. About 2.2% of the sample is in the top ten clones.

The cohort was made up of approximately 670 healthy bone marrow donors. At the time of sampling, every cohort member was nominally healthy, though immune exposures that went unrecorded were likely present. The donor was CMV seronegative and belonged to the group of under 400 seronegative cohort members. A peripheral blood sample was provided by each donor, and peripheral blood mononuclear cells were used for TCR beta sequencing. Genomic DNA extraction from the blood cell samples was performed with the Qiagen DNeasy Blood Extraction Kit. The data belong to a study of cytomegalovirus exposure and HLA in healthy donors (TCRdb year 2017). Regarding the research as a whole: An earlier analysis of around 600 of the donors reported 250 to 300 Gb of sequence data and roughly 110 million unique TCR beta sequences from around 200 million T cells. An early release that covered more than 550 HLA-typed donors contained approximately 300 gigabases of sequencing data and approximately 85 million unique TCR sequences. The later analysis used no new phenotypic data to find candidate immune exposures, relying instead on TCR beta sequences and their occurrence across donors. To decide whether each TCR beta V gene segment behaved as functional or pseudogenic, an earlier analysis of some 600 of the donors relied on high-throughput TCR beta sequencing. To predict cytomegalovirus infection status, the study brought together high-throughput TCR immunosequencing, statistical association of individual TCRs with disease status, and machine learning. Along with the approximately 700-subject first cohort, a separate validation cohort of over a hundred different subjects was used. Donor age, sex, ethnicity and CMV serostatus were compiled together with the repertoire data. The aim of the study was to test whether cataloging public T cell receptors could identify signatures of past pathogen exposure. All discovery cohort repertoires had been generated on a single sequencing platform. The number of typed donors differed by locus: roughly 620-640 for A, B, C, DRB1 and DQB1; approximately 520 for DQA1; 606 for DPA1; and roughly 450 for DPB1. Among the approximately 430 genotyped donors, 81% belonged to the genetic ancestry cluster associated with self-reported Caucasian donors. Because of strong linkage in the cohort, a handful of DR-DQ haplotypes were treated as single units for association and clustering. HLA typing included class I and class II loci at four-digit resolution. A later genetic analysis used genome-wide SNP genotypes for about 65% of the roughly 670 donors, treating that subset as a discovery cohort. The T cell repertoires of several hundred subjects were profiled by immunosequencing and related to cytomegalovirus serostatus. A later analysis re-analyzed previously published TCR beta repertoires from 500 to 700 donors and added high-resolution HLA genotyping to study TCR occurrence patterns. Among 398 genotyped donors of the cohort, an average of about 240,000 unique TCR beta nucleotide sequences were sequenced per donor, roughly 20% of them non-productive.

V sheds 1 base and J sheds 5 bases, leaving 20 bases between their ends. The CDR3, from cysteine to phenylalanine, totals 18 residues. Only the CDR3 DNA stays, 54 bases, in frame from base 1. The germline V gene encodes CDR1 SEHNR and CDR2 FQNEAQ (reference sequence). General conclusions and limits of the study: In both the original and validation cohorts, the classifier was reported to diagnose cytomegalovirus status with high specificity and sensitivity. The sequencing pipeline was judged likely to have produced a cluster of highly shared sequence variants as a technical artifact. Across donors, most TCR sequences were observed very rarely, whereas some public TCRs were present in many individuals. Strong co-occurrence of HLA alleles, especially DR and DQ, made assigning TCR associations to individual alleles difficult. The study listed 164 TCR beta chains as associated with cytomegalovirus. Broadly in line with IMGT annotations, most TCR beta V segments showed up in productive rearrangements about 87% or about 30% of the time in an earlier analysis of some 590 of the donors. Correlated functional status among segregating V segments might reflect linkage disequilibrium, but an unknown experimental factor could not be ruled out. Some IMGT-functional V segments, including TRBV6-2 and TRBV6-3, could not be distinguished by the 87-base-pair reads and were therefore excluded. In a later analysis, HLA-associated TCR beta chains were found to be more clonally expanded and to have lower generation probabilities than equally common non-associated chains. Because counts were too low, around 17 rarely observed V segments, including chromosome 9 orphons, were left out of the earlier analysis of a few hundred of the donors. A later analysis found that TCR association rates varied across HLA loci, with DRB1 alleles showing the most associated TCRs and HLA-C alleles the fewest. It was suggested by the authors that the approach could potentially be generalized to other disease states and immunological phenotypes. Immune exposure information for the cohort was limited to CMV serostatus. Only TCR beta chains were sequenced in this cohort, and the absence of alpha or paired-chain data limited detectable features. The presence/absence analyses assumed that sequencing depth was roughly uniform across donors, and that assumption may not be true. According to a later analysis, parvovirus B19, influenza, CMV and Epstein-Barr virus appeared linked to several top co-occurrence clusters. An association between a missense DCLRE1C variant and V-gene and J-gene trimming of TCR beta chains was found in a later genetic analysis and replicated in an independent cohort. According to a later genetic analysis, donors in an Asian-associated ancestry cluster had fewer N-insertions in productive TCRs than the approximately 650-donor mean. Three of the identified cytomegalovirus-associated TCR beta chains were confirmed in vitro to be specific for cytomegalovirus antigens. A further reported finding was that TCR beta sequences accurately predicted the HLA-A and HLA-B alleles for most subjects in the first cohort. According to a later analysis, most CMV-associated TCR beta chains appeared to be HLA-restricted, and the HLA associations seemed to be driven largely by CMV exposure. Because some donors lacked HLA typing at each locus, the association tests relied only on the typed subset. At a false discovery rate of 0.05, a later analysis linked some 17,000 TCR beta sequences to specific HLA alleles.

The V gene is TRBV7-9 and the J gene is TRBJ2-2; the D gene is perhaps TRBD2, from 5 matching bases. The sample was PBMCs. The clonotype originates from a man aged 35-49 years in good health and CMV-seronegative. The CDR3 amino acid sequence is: CASSLVATGIRKTGELFF. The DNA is TGTGCCAGCAGCTTAGTTGCGACGGGGATCCGGAAGACCGGGGAGCTGTTTTTT.